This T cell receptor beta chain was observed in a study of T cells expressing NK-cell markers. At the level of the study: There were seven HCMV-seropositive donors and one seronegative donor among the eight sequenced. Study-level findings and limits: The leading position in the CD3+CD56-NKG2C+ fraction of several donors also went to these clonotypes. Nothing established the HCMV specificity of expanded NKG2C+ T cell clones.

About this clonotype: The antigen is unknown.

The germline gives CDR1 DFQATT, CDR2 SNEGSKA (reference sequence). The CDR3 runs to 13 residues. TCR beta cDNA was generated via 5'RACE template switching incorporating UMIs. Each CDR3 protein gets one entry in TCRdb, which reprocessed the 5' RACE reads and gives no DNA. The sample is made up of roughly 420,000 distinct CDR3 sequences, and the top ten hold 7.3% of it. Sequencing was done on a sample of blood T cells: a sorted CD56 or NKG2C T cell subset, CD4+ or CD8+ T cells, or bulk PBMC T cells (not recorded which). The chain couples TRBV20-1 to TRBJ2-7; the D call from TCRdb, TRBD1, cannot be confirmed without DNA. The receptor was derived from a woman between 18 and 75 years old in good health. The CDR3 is CSATRSYGYEQYF.